This TCR beta chain was sequenced during a study of blood T cells in healthy people across ages. A second PCR, run for roughly 7 to 12 cycles, used a sample-barcoded 5' primer plus a J-beta primer mix. TCRdb processed the 5' RACE reads anew with MiXCR; each CDR3 protein has one entry. The repertoire holds about 1.5 million distinct CDR3 sequences, with around 40% as singletons. V lost 4 bases to trimming and J lost 3 bases, with 11 bases between them. The CDR3 consists of 15 residues. Germline loops: CDR1 SGHRS, CDR2 YFSETQ. The sample consisted of blood. V and J are TRBV5-1 and TRBJ2-6; D call uncertain. This clonotype originated in a woman younger than 30 in good health. DNA for the CDR3: TGCGCCAGCAGCCCCTCGATCCTTGGGGCCAACGTCCTGACTTTC. Translation gives CASSPSILGANVLTF.